Described below is a single TCR beta chain sequence and its context. Its antigen is not identified. This sample is part of a study of metastatic and nonmetastatic thyroid tumors. Study background: Repertoire comparisons spanned blood and tumor or nodule tissue from malignant and benign thyroid patients.

Findings and limits, study-wide: Across blood and tumor, TCR beta diversity in malignant thyroid tumors was reportedly significantly higher than in benign nodules.

No patient received treatment before thyroid surgery. Original data processing: A papillary thyroid cancer distant-metastasis classifier was built from CDR3 differences across clinicopathological groups. TCRdb re-analyzed the PCR reads through MiXCR. The V and J calls were not made by the authors but by TCRdb's processing. This repertoire shows over 50,000 clones, more than 25% found once; its top ten account for 15% to 20%. Material: blood. The sequence derives from a female donor with papillary thyroid cancer or a benign thyroid nodule (not recorded which). Some clones in this sample may be carry-over from other donors' samples.

In DNA form, the CDR3 reads TGCAGCGTTGAGCTAGCCCATGAGCAGTTCTTC. Its translation is CSVELAHEQFF. This rearrangement joins TRBV29-1 to TRBJ2-1; tentatively, D is TRBD2 (5 bases). V gave up 3 bases and J gave up 8 bases, with 8 bases separating them. From germline, CDR1 is SQVTM and CDR2 ANQGSEA. There are 11 residues in the CDR3.